The 25 T cell receptor beta chains listed next were all sequenced from one sample in a study of HIV-infected patients and healthy controls (dated by TCRdb to between 2013 and 2015). The library was built by means of 5' RACE. Sequencing used an Illumina MiSeq. Using SuperScript III with primers targeting the alpha and beta constant regions, approximately 500 ng of RNA was reverse transcribed. Separate libraries for the alpha and beta chains were generated through chain-specific third strand synthesis that incorporated multiplexing indices. The public reads were quality trimmed at Q25 with fastp and then assembled into clones with MiXCR by TCRdb, keeping productive beta chains. One record per CDR3 amino acid sequence lists the most common genes and DNA. The sample table lists around 26,000 distinct CDR3 sequences, under 9.5% of them with a count of one. In total, the top ten clones hold about 4% of the sample.

Whole blood was used without fractionating the cells, so the repertoire represented all peripheral T cells without sorting. The source material was blood. These TCRs come from an adult in good health.

The chain carries TRBV5-6 and TRBJ2-1; 8 bases align to TRBD2. There are 15 residues in the CDR3. The germline CDR1 and CDR2 sequences are SGHDT and YYEEEE. V shed 2 bases and J 3 bases; nucleotides not matched to a gene: 4. The CDR3 DNA reads as TGTGCCAGCAGCTTCGAGGCGGGGGGCTACAATGAGCAGTTCTTC. This sequence encodes CASSFEAGGYNEQFF.

In its sample, this clonotype was seen many times. V gene TRBV28 combines with J gene TRBJ2-7, with D hard to call. The V gene's germline CDR1 is MDHEN and CDR2 SYDVKM. The CDR3 loop spans 13 amino acids. V was clipped by 4 bases and J by 2 bases, with 9 bases between them. The DNA of the CDR3 is TGTGCCAGCAGTTCCCCGGGTCCCTACGAGCAGTACTTC. It yields the protein CASSSPGPYEQYF.

Ten or more counts support this clonotype. The V and J genes are TRBV19 and TRBJ2-2; D remains ambiguous. The germline V gene encodes CDR1 LNHDA and CDR2 SQIVND (reference sequence). The CDR3 has 16 amino acids. Trimming removed 5 bases at V and 0 bases at J, with 13 bases between. CDR3 sequence reads: CASSAARNPNTGELFF. The CDR3 DNA follows: TGTGCCAGTAGTGCGGCCAGAAATCCGAACACCGGGGAGCTGTTTTTT.

This clonotype has only a few counts. The chain combines TRBV19 with TRBJ1-5, with TRBD1 matching over 11 bases. The V segment lost 0 bases and the J segment 5 bases; nucleotides outside the gene matches: 0. Germline CDR1 and CDR2: LNHDA and SQIVND (reference sequence). This CDR3 spans 15 amino acids. CDR3 sequence reads: CASSIEDRGHQPQHF. Here the CDR3 DNA reads TGTGCCAGTAGTATAGAGGACAGGGGGCATCAGCCCCAGCATTTT. Variable domain in full (rest from reference TRBV19 and TRBJ1-5): DGGITQSPKYLFRKEGQNVTLSCEQNLNHDAMYWYRQDPGQGLRLIYYSQIVNDFQKGDIAEGYSVSREKKESFPLTVTSAQKNPTAFYLCASSIEDRGHQPQHFGDGTRLSIL.

The sample holds many counts of this clonotype. The V and J genes are TRBV13 and TRBJ2-3, with 11 bases that match TRBD2. Trimming cost V 5 bases and J 2 bases; bases outside gene matches: 3. Germline V gene sequence: CDR1 PRHDT, CDR2 FYEKMQ (reference sequence). The CDR3 contains 15 residues. The CDR3 region has the DNA TGTGCCAGCAGCCGACTAGCGGGGACCACAGATACGCAGTATTTT. This encodes CASSRLAGTTDTQYF. The full variable domain, in which reference TRBV13 and TRBJ2-3 provide the parts outside the CDR3, is AAGVIQSPRHLIKEKRETATLKCYPIPRHDTVYWYQQGPGQDPQFLISFYEKMQSDKGSIPDRFSAQQFSDYHSELNMSSLELGDSALYFCASSRLAGTTDTQYFGPGTRLTVL.

This clonotype was found many times. The CDR3 loop is CASSLTGNQPQHF. The CDR3 region has the DNA TGTGCCAGCAGCCTTACCGGCAATCAGCCCCAGCATTTT. This chain uses TRBV7-9 with TRBJ1-5, with D uncertain. The CDR3 sequence is 13 residues long. Germline assignment: CDR1 SEHNR and CDR2 FQNEAQ (reference sequence). Deletions cut 5 bases from V and 2 bases from J, with 7 bases between.

In its sample, this clonotype is medium-sized. This rearrangement joins TRBV29-1 to TRBJ1-1, with 8 bases aligning to TRBD1. V shed 6 bases, J shed 5 bases, and the junction held 8 bases outside the gene matches. The CDR3 runs 13 residues. Germline V lookup: CDR1 SQVTM, CDR2 ANQGSEA. The CDR3 protein is CSVEPGQATEAFF. In DNA form, the CDR3 reads TGCAGCGTGGAACCGGGACAGGCAACTGAAGCTTTCTTT.

This clonotype was seen repeatedly, ten times or more. The chain is built from TRBV6-5 and TRBJ1-1, with D hard to call. CDR1 and CDR2 (germline): MNHEY, SVGAGI. The CDR3 runs to 15 residues. The V and J ends lost 4 bases and 1 base respectively, with 13 bases between them. In DNA, the CDR3 is TGTGCCAGCAGTTCATATACCCAGAGGAACACTGAAGCTTTCTTT. It translates to CASSSYTQRNTEAFF.

This clonotype was detected a few times. The V gene is TRBV10-3, the J gene TRBJ2-3, with D unclear. In germline, CDR1 is ENHRY, CDR2 SYGVKD. This CDR3 has 13 residues. V gave up 6 bases and J gave up 0 bases, with 7 bases separating them. CDR3 protein: CAIRQLSTDTQYF. CDR3 in DNA: TGTGCCATCAGACAACTTAGCACAGATACGCAGTATTTT.

As to this clonotype: Compared with germline, one end of the junction differs, possibly owing to a read error. The chain links TRBV28 to TRBJ2-6, with D unclear. The CDR3 covers 15 residues. CDR1 is MDHEN, CDR2 SYDVKM, per germline. The CDR3 bases are TGCGCCACTAATACTCTGGGCTCTGGGGCCAACGTCCTGACTTTC. This translates into CATNTLGSGANVLTF.

This clonotype was counted many times. The J gene is TRBJ1-1, the V gene TRBV27; the D gene is possibly TRBD1 (5 bases). The length of the CDR3 is 16 residues. Deletions cut 4 bases from V and 0 bases from J, with 15 bases between. Germline CDR1 reads MNHEY; CDR2 reads SMNVEV (reference sequence). This CDR3 reads CASSSPHWGMNTEAFF. The CDR3, as DNA: TGTGCCAGCAGTTCCCCCCACTGGGGGATGAACACTGAAGCTTTCTTT.

This clonotype was counted ten times or more. CDR3: CASNPPAGGTDTQYF. The CDR3 nucleotides read TGTGCCAGCAACCCCCCAGCGGGGGGCACAGATACGCAGTATTTT. This rearrangement joins TRBV7-9 to TRBJ2-3, with 8 bases fitting TRBD2. With V trimmed by 7 bases and J by 1 base, 7 bases remained unmatched. Germline V gene lookup returns CDR1 SEHNR and CDR2 FQNEAQ (reference sequence). The CDR3 loop spans 15 amino acids.

The CDR3 nucleotides are TGCGCCAGCAGCCAGGGCCTCACAAGCAATCAGCCCCAGCATTTT. It encodes CASSQGLTSNQPQHF. J is TRBJ1-5 and V is TRBV4-3, with D hard to call. Per germline, CDR1 LGHNA and CDR2 YSLEER. This CDR3 contains 15 residues. V was trimmed by 3 bases and J by 1 base, leaving 10 bases between them.

By share of the sample, this clonotype is medium-sized. The rearrangement uses TRBV4-3 and TRBJ1-2; 9 nucleotides agree with TRBD1. CDR3 size: 14 residues. The J segment lost 2 bases and the V segment lost 5 bases, leaving 3 bases of the junction unmatched. Germline loops: CDR1 LGHNA, CDR2 YSLEER. The CDR3 spells CASSEGTGNYGYTF. CDR3 nucleotides: TGCGCCAGCAGCGAAGGGACAGGGAACTATGGCTACACCTTC.

Comments on this clonotype: One end of the junction does not line up with germline, which may come from a read error. The gene calls are TRBV15 and TRBJ2-5; D is possibly TRBD2 (6 bases). The CDR3 runs to 15 residues. Germline V lookup: CDR1 LNHNV, CDR2 YYDKDF (reference sequence). The CDR3 DNA is TGTGCCACCAGCAGAGACCCGGGGGAACAAGGGACCCAGTACTTC. Protein sequence: CATSRDPGEQGTQYF. Complete variable domain (other parts from reference TRBV15 and TRBJ2-5): DAMVIQNPRYQVTQFGKPVTLSCSQTLNHNVMYWYQQKSSQAPKLLFHYYDKDFNNEADTPDNFQSRRPNTSFCFLDIRSPGLGDTAMYLCATSRDPGEQGTQYFGPGTRLLVL.

This clonotype showed up just once. V and J are TRBV5-4 and TRBJ2-1, with 11 bases matching TRBD1. The CDR3 loop spans 16 amino acids. Germline lookup yields CDR1 SGHNT and CDR2 YYREEE (reference sequence). The ends lost 4 bases at V and 5 bases at J; junction bases unmatched: 8. The CDR3 sequence is CASSRSQDRGHNEQFF. The CDR3 DNA sequence: TGTGCCAGCAGCCGCTCCCAGGACAGGGGGCACAATGAGCAGTTCTTC.

The chain uses TRBV4-3 and TRBJ2-3, with D possibly matching TRBD2 (5 bases). The V and J ends lost 0 bases and 6 bases respectively, with 7 bases between them. Looked up from germline, CDR1 is LGHNA and CDR2 is YSLEER. CDR3 length equals 13 residues. The CDR3 sequence is CASSQDRGDTQYF. Here the CDR3 DNA reads TGCGCCAGCAGCCAAGATAGAGGGGATACGCAGTATTTT.

This clonotype has just a few counts. The chain uses TRBV12-3 or TRBV12-4 and TRBJ2-5, with D tentatively TRBD1 (5 bases). The CDR3 has 13 residues. Trimming pared 3 bases from V and 1 base from J, leaving 6 bases between. The CDR3: CASSFQGQETQYF. The CDR3 DNA reads as TGTGCCAGCAGTTTCCAGGGCCAAGAGACCCAGTACTTC.

There are many counts of this clonotype. V is TRBV6-5 and J is TRBJ1-4; maybe TRBD1 (6 bases). Trimming took off 5 bases at V and 3 bases at J, with 13 bases between the two ends. This CDR3 is 15 amino acids long. The germline V gene has CDR1 MNHEY and CDR2 SVGAGI. CDR3 sequence (DNA): TGTGCCAGCAGTGTTAGGGGGTTACCTAATGAAAAACTGTTTTTT. This gives the protein CASSVRGLPNEKLFF.

The table lists this clonotype with many counts. The chain joins TRBV20-1 to TRBJ1-3, with D maybe TRBD1 (5 bases). V shed 3 bases and J shed 0 bases, with 9 bases lying between them. The germline V gene has CDR1 DFQATT and CDR2 SNEGSKA (reference sequence). The CDR3 extends over 14 amino acids. The CDR3 coding sequence is TGCAGTGCTAGTGACAGAGCCTCTGGAAACACCATATATTTT. Protein sequence: CSASDRASGNTIYF.

This clonotype was found many times. The V gene is TRBV20-1, the J gene TRBJ2-7; 7 positions agree with TRBD1. With V trimmed by 6 bases and J by 2 bases, 13 bases remained unmatched. The CDR3 is 15 amino acids. The germline gives CDR1 DFQATT, CDR2 SNEGSKA (reference sequence). CDR3 amino acids: CSAVPPGQRPYEQYF. In DNA, the CDR3 is TGCAGTGCAGTCCCACCGGGACAGAGACCCTACGAGCAGTACTTC.

The chain has TRBV12-3 or TRBV12-4 and TRBJ1-6; 7 bases line up with TRBD1. This CDR3 is built from 14 residues. V dropped 6 bases and J dropped 5; count of bases not matched to a gene: 4. The CDR3 sequence: CASRETGNNSPLHF. In DNA, the CDR3 is TGTGCCAGCAGAGAGACAGGGAATAATTCACCCCTCCACTTT.

This clonotype was detected many times. The CDR3 spells CASSLGGYTDTQYF. Here the CDR3 DNA reads TGCGCCAGCAGCTTGGGCGGATACACAGATACGCAGTATTTT. The chain couples TRBV5-1 to TRBJ2-3; D unresolved. V shed 0 bases and J shed 2 bases, with 7 bases lying between them. The CDR3 totals 14 residues. The germline gives CDR1 SGHRS, CDR2 YFSETQ. Using reference TRBV5-1 and TRBJ2-3 for the parts outside the CDR3, the full variable domain is KAGVTQTPRYLIKTRGQQVTLSCSPISGHRSVSWYQQTPGQGLQFLFEYFSETQRNKGNFPGRFSGRQFSNSRSEMNVSTLELGDSALYLCASSLGGYTDTQYFGPGTRLTVL.

This chain uses TRBV7-2 with TRBJ1-3; tentatively, D is TRBD1 (5 bases). The V end lost 7 bases, the J end lost 0 bases, and 28 bases lay between the germline ends. The germline CDR1 and CDR2 sequences are SGHTA and FQGNSA. The CDR3 sequence is 20 residues long. CDR3 protein: CASTIEGIKGRGYSGNTIYF. The CDR3 DNA reads TGTGCCAGCACCATCGAGGGAATTAAAGGGAGGGGTTACTCTGGAAACACCATATATTTT.

This clonotype was counted many times. The chain's CDR3 is CSAMPFGTDTQYF. CDR3 nucleotides: TGCAGTGCTATGCCCTTCGGCACAGATACGCAGTATTTT. V is TRBV20-1 and J is TRBJ2-3, with D hard to call. CDR3 size: 13 residues. Trimming removed 4 bases from V and 1 base from J, with 9 bases in between. Germline V gives CDR1 DFQATT, CDR2 SNEGSKA (reference sequence).